This T cell receptor (beta chain) is from a study of T cell responses to AZD1222 COVID-19 vaccine. General study points: Only after the peak T cell response were repertoires sampled. White British ancestry dominated among donors, who included more females, and clonal diversity was possibly underestimated. Nearly half of spike-specific TCRs reportedly target variant regions that are unmutated in the B.1.351 and B.1.1.7 variants.

Regarding this clone: Antigen: not known.

Repertoires were generated with immunoSEQ multiplex PCR, while TCRdb's copy carries only in-frame clones and drops some. In the table there are about 130,000 clones, roughly 94% of which are singletons. This TCR was sampled from an adult in good health. Specimen: peripheral blood, collected on day 0 of AZD1222 vaccination.

The CDR3 DNA is TGTGCCAGTAGGGACCTAGCGGCTTCCTACAATGAGCAGTTCTTC. Its protein product is CASRDLAASYNEQFF. The V and J genes are TRBV19 and TRBJ2-1; TRBD2 matches 7 bases. This CDR3 contains 15 residues. The ends lost 6 bases at V and 1 base at J; junction bases unmatched: 6. Germline CDR1 and CDR2: LNHDA and SQIVND (reference sequence).